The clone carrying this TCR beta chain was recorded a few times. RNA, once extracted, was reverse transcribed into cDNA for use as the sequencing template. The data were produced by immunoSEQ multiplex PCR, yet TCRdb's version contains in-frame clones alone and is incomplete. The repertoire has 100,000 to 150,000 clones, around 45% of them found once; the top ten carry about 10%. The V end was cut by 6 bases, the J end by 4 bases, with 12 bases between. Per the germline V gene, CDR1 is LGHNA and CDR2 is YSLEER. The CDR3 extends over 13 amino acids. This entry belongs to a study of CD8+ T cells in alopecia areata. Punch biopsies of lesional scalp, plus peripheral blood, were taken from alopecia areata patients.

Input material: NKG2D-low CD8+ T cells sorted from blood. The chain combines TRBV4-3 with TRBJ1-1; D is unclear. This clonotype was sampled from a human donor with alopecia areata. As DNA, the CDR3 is TGCGCCAGCAGAAGGGAGGGCGGCACTGAAGCTTTCTTT. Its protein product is CASRREGGTEAFF.